This T cell receptor beta chain was observed in a study of long-term antiretroviral therapy in people with HIV. Findings and limits, study-wide: Before ART, certain clones expanded, and these dominated the repertoire at all time points. CDR3 length ranges were narrower in HIV repertoires than in controls. Diversity measured after ART increased yet remained under transplant donor controls.

Germline lookup yields CDR1 SGHDT and CDR2 YYEEEE. The length of the CDR3 is 16 residues. V dropped 0 bases and J dropped 0 bases, with 10 bases sitting between them. As concerns this clone: Its matching antigen is unknown.

The study drew at least one pre-ART and at least two post-ART PBMC samples from every donor. Researchers ran immunoSEQ v3.0 at survey level. TCRdb's copy holds only in-frame clones and misses some; the assay was immunoSEQ multiplex PCR. The sample records 30,000 to 35,000 clones, roughly 74% being singletons. The source was unsorted PBMCs, collected 3 years after starting antiretroviral therapy. The V call is TRBV5-6, the J call TRBJ2-4; the D is unclear. This receptor was taken from a man aged 45-60 years with HIV. The CDR3 nucleotides are TGTGCCAGCAGCTTGGGTGGGCAGTTAGCCAAAAACATTCAGTACTTC. It specifies CASSLGGQLAKNIQYF.